This T cell receptor (beta chain) was found in a study of tumor-infiltrating lymphocytes in primary liver carcinoma. Study overall: Between roughly 4.2 and 11 cm across, the tumors were all of stage T1-T3 N0M0. General study results and limits: Less overlap was seen in tumor-adjacent and tumor-blood pairs than in tumor region pairs.

CDR1 and CDR2 from the germline V gene are MDHEN and SYDVKM. Trimming took off 4 bases at V and 10 bases at J, with 22 bases between the two ends. This CDR3 region has 15 residues. In its sample, this clonotype was seen once. Its antigen is unidentified. Unsorted bulk tissue, about 19-32 mg of it, served as the source for co-extraction of RNA and DNA. cDNA specific to TCR beta was made from approximately 500 ng of total RNA, with a constant-region primer employed for priming. Construction of TCR beta libraries relied on three successive nested multiplex PCR rounds employing slightly modified ARM-PCR. The study ran its first two PCR rounds for roughly 11 cycles each, using TRBV1-TRBV30 forward primers and a C-beta reverse primer. Using its own MiXCR run on the multiplex PCR reads, TCRdb lists one record per CDR3 protein. The table lists about 100,000 distinct CDR3 sequences, around 68% of them singletons.

The chain has TRBV28 and TRBJ1-1; maybe TRBD1 (6 bases). The source material was tumor-adjacent normal liver tissue. This TCR derives from a man aged 35-49 years with primary liver carcinoma and hepatitis B virus infection. The CDR3 reads CASSSTPVQGRVAFF. The DNA for the CDR3 is TGTGCCAGCAGTTCCACCCCCGTTCAGGGGCGGGTAGCTTTCTTT. The full variable domain, rest sourced from reference TRBV28 and TRBJ1-1, is DVKVTQSSRYLVKRTGEKVFLECVQDMDHENMFWYRQDPGLGLRLIYFSYDVKMKEKGDIPEGYSVSREKKERFSLILESASTNQTSMYLCASSSTPVQGRVAFFGQGTRLTVV.